Shown below are 29 T cell receptor beta chains from a single sample sequenced in a study of cytomegalovirus exposure and HLA in healthy donors (TCRdb year 2017). Library preparation used the immunoSEQ multiplex PCR assay. The multiplex PCR relied on a mix of 60 forward primers for TCR Vbeta segments and 13 reverse primers for TCR Jbeta segments. Entries here come from immuneACCESS through TCRdb and include only in-frame sequences with V and J called. Some clones fail to appear in such tables; in the studies checked, an unresolved V gene covers under half of the shortfall, and the cause of the remainder is unknown. This sample has about 140,000 clones in its table, and over 60% of those were observed once. Clones ranked in the top ten supply around 6% of the sample. Sequencing used PBMCs. These receptors were obtained from a woman aged 55-69 years in good health and CMV-seronegative.

The V gene is TRBV21-1, the J gene TRBJ1-1; the table gives TRBD1 as D, unverified against the DNA. TRBV21-1 is designated a pseudogene. This CDR3 has 14 amino acids. The CDR3 coding sequence is TGTGCCAGCAGCAAGTTGGACAGGGCCACTGAAGCTTTCTTT. This translates into CASSKLDRATEAFF.

The rearrangement uses TRBV7-2 and TRBJ2-2; possible D gene TRBD1, 5 bases. Trimming shortened V by 6 bases and J by 2 bases, and 10 bases separated the two germline ends. Germline V lookup: CDR1 SGHTA, CDR2 FQGNSA. This CDR3 has 14 amino acids. In nucleotides, the CDR3 is TGTGCCAGCAGAGGGGTCACTAACACCGGGGAGCTGTTTTTT. Residues: CASRGVTNTGELFF.

The rearrangement uses TRBV19 and TRBJ1-1; D unclear. The ends were cut back, 3 bases at V and 6 bases at J, with 14 bases in the middle. Germline-derived CDR1 and CDR2 are LNHDA and SQIVND (reference sequence). The CDR3 loop spans 14 amino acids. The DNA of the CDR3 is TGTGCCAGTAGTATTACTGCCACGTTCGCTGAAGCTTTCTTT. This codes for CASSITATFAEAFF.

The chain links TRBV19 to TRBJ2-7; a possible D gene is TRBD2 (6 bases). The CDR3 covers 14 residues. Germline assignment: CDR1 LNHDA and CDR2 SQIVND (reference sequence). The V gene lost 10 bases and the J gene lost 0 bases, with 16 bases spanning the gap. CDR3 DNA sequence: TGTGCCACCCGAGGGACTGGGGGCTCCTACGAGCAGTACTTC. This codes for CATRGTGGSYEQYF.

This chain uses TRBV4-3 with TRBJ2-7, with a weak D call TRBD1 (5 bases). Trimming stripped 0 bases from V and 2 bases from J, with 8 bases between. Germline CDR1 and CDR2: LGHNA and YSLEER. The CDR3 sequence is 14 residues long. CDR3 coding DNA: TGCGCCAGCAGCCAAGAGCCAGGGACCTACGAGCAGTACTTC. It yields the protein CASSQEPGTYEQYF.

The rearrangement uses TRBV5-1 and TRBJ2-1, with 11 bases fitting TRBD2. The CDR3 is 16 amino acids. After removal of 4 bases from V and 5 bases from J, the junction contained 8 bases not matched to a gene. The germline CDR1 and CDR2 sequences are SGHRS and YFSETQ. The CDR3 DNA reads as TGCGCCAGCAGCCCAAAACTAGCGGGGGCGAACAATGAGCAGTTCTTC. Its protein product is CASSPKLAGANNEQFF.

The chain is built from TRBV5-1 and TRBJ2-1; 11 nucleotides align to TRBD2. The CDR3 contains 15 residues. Germline V gene data show CDR1 as SGHRS and CDR2 as YFSETQ. V shed 5 bases and J 10 bases; nucleotides not matched to a gene: 11. CDR3 nucleotide sequence: TGCGCCAGCAGGTCGAGACTAGCGGGAACGAGGGAGCAGTTCTTC. Residues: CASRSRLAGTREQFF.

The rearrangement joins TRBV5-1 to TRBJ2-4, with 7 positions matching TRBD1. This CDR3 comprises 17 residues. Losses at the gene ends were 3 bases for V and 0 bases for J; bases not matched to a gene: 9. From germline, CDR1 is SGHRS and CDR2 YFSETQ. The DNA for the CDR3 is TGCGCCAGCAGCTGGGAACAGGGGAAGGAAGCCAAAAACATTCAGTACTTC. Protein: CASSWEQGKEAKNIQYF.

The chain joins TRBV29-1 to TRBJ2-1; 8 positions agree with TRBD2. Germline lookup yields CDR1 SQVTM and CDR2 ANQGSEA. Trimming at V came to 7 bases and at J to 3 bases, leaving 8 bases not matched to a gene. The CDR3 is 14 amino acids. In DNA, the CDR3 is TGCAGCGGAATAGCGGGACTAATCTACAATGAGCAGTTCTTC. Protein sequence: CSGIAGLIYNEQFF.

This clone showed up just once. This rearrangement joins TRBV19 to TRBJ1-1, with a tentative D call TRBD1 (5 bases). The CDR3 has 14 residues. V gave up 3 bases and J gave up 4 bases, with 12 bases separating them. The V gene's germline CDR1 is LNHDA and CDR2 SQIVND (reference sequence). DNA for the CDR3: TGTGCCAGTAGTATCCGGGGGGTGATCACTGAAGCTTTCTTT. This encodes CASSIRGVITEAFF.

This clone was detected only once. The chain combines TRBV28 with TRBJ1-5; the D is unclear. V dropped 4 bases and J dropped 2 bases, with 6 bases sitting between them. The CDR3 length is 13 residues. Germline assignment: CDR1 MDHEN and CDR2 SYDVKM. The CDR3 DNA reads TGTGCCAGCAGTTCGGGTGGCAATCAGCCCCAGCATTTT. Amino acid sequence: CASSSGGNQPQHF.

This chain links TRBV12-2 with TRBJ2-1; the table names TRBD2, a call not compared with the DNA. TRBV12-2 constitutes a pseudogene. The CDR3 is made up of 16 amino acids. CDR3 residues: CASRTGLAGDTNEQFF. DNA for the CDR3: TGTGCAAGTCGCACCGGACTAGCGGGAGATACGAATGAGCAGTTCTTC.

This clone was counted only a few times. The rearrangement uses TRBV9 and TRBJ2-2, with 7 bases aligning to TRBD2. The CDR3 has 17 residues. CDR1 SGDLS and CDR2 YYNGEE come from the germline V gene. Trimming cost V 4 bases and J 3 bases; bases outside gene matches: 12. In nucleotides, the CDR3 is TGTGCCAGCAGCCTTCAGAGGGGACTAAGTTACACCGGGGAGCTGTTTTTT. Translating it yields CASSLQRGLSYTGELFF.

This sequence joins TRBV27 and TRBJ2-6; possible D gene TRBD2, 5 bases. CDR1 and CDR2 from the germline V gene are MNHEY and SMNVEV (reference sequence). Trimming stripped 3 bases from V and 4 bases from J, with 10 bases between. The CDR3 has 15 amino acids. In nucleotides, the CDR3 is TGTGCCAGCAGTTTTCTAGCCCTCGGGGCCAACGTCCTGACTTTC. Its translation is CASSFLALGANVLTF. Complete variable domain (other parts from reference TRBV27 and TRBJ2-6): EAQVTQNPRYLITVTGKKLTVTCSQNMNHEYMSWYRQDPGLGLRQIYYSMNVEVTDKGDVPEGYKVSRKEKRNFPLILESPSPNQTSLYFCASSFLALGANVLTFGAGSRLTVL.

The chain has TRBV2 and TRBJ2-1; tentatively, D is TRBD2 (5 bases). Per germline, CDR1 SNHLY and CDR2 FYNNEI. V was cut by 8 bases and J by 9 bases, with 14 bases left in between. CDR3 length equals 12 residues. CDR3 loop: CASSPSGVEQFF. CDR3 sequence (DNA): TGTGCCAGCTCCCCCTCCGGGGTTGAGCAGTTCTTC.

The gene calls are TRBV5-4 and TRBJ2-1, with 15 positions matching TRBD2. This CDR3 comprises 16 residues. V lost 4 bases, J lost 8 bases, and 7 bases stayed unmatched. Germline-derived CDR1 and CDR2 are SGHNT and YYREEE (reference sequence). CDR3 residues: CASSDRTSGRAYEQFF. In nucleotides, the CDR3 is TGTGCCAGCAGCGACCGGACTAGCGGGAGGGCCTATGAGCAGTTCTTC.

The rearrangement uses TRBV19 and TRBJ2-7; 15 positions match TRBD2. From germline, CDR1 is LNHDA and CDR2 SQIVND (reference sequence). V was clipped by 4 bases and J by 1 base; unmatched bases: 8. The CDR3 sequence is 18 residues long. The CDR3 loop reads CASSTLGTSGGTSYEQYF. CDR3 bases: TGTGCCAGTAGTACCCTCGGGACTAGCGGGGGGACGTCCTACGAGCAGTACTTC.

J is TRBJ1-2 and V is TRBV27, with D maybe TRBD1 (6 bases). V was pared by 3 bases and J by 5 bases, with 13 bases between. CDR1 and CDR2 (germline): MNHEY, SMNVEV (reference sequence). The CDR3 is 14 residues long. This CDR3 is CASSFAGALYGYTF. DNA of the CDR3: TGTGCCAGCAGTTTTGCAGGGGCGCTTTATGGCTACACCTTC.

The J gene is TRBJ2-1, the V gene TRBV11-2; D possibly corresponds to TRBD2 (6 bases). The V and J ends lost 1 base and 6 bases respectively, with 10 bases between them. The CDR3 sequence is 14 residues long. Germline loops: CDR1 SGHAT, CDR2 FQNNGV. The CDR3 loop is CASSLAGASNEQFF. The CDR3 DNA reads TGTGCCAGCAGCTTAGCGGGAGCTTCCAATGAGCAGTTCTTC. The entire variable domain, with the rest obtained from reference TRBV11-2 and TRBJ2-1, is as follows: EAGVAQSPRYKIIEKRQSVAFWCNPISGHATLYWYQQILGQGPKLLIQFQNNGVVDDSQLPKDRFSAERLKGVDSTLKIQPAKLEDSAVYLCASSLAGASNEQFFGPGTRLTVL.

This clone occurred a few times. This chain joins TRBV25-1 and TRBJ1-2; no clear D gene. CDR1 and CDR2 (germline): MGHDK, SYGVNS. The CDR3 is 11 residues long. V was shortened by 6 bases and J by 4 bases, with 6 bases between the two germline ends. The DNA for the CDR3 is TGTGCCAGCAGCCCGGGCTATGGCTACACCTTC. Its protein product is CASSPGYGYTF.

The genes are TRBV19 and TRBJ2-1; 8 bases line up with TRBD1. CDR3 length: 15 amino acids. CDR1 and CDR2 (germline): LNHDA, SQIVND (reference sequence). The J segment lost 9 bases and the V segment lost 7 bases, leaving 14 bases of the junction unmatched. The DNA of the CDR3 is TGTGCCAGTAACCTACCCGGTTCAGGGGGCCGTGAGCAGTTCTTC. It is translated as CASNLPGSGGREQFF.

This clone was counted between two and nine times. This chain connects TRBV7-2 to TRBJ2-2; TRBD2 might be the D (6 bases). The CDR3 has 15 amino acids. Germline CDR1 and CDR2: SGHTA and FQGNSA. V was cut by 0 bases and J by 1 base, with 6 bases left in between. The CDR3: CASSLASGNTGELFF. The CDR3 DNA reads as TGTGCCAGCAGCTTAGCTAGCGGGAACACCGGGGAGCTGTTTTTT.

J is TRBJ2-2 and V is TRBV4-2; D perhaps matches TRBD2 (6 bases). V lost 0 bases and J lost 7, with 18 bases in between. CDR3 length: 17 residues. CDR1 and CDR2 from the germline V gene are LGHNA and YNFKEQ. The CDR3 DNA follows: TGTGCCAGCAGCCAAGAGGGACTGGCGGGCCAAGGCGGGGAGCTGTTTTTT. Amino acids: CASSQEGLAGQGGELFF.

As DNA, the CDR3 is TGTGCCAGTAAACAGGGGACGACCTACAATGAGCAGTTCTTC. Its protein is CASKQGTTYNEQFF. The chain employs TRBV19 and TRBJ2-1; 7 bases line up with TRBD1. The germline V gene encodes CDR1 LNHDA and CDR2 SQIVND (reference sequence). The CDR3 spans 14 residues. The trim removed 7 bases at V and 2 bases at J, leaving 5 bases unmatched.

V gene TRBV5-1 combines with J gene TRBJ2-5; D is unclear. Germline V lookup: CDR1 SGHRS, CDR2 YFSETQ. V was shortened by 2 bases and J by 5 bases, with 7 bases between the two germline ends. The CDR3 runs 12 residues. CDR3 nucleotide sequence: TGCGCCAGCAGCTTTAGTCCCGAGACCCAGTACTTC. Amino acids: CASSFSPETQYF.

The rearrangement uses TRBV5-1 and TRBJ1-1, with D perhaps TRBD1 (5 bases). The CDR3 has 13 amino acids. V was cut by 3 bases and J by 11 bases, with 17 bases left in between. In germline, CDR1 is SGHRS, CDR2 YFSETQ. This chain's CDR3 is CASSSGWGDAAFF. For the CDR3, the DNA is TGCGCCAGCAGCTCCGGTTGGGGGGACGCCGCTTTCTTT.

This chain connects TRBV2 to TRBJ2-7; D is perhaps TRBD1 (5 bases). Germline V gene data show CDR1 as SNHLY and CDR2 as FYNNEI. The CDR3 sequence is 16 residues long. V dropped 6 bases and J dropped 4 bases, with 22 bases sitting between them. The CDR3 loop reads CASRLYKQETAYEQYF. The CDR3 DNA follows: TGTGCCAGCAGACTTTACAAGCAGGAGACAGCATACGAGCAGTACTTC.

The rearrangement joins TRBV6-1 to TRBJ2-5; 10 bases fit TRBD2. J gave up 2 bases and V 0 bases, and 9 bases lay outside the gene matches. Germline CDR1 and CDR2: MNHNS and SASEGT. CDR3 length equals 18 residues. CDR3 coding DNA: TGTGCCAGCAGTGAAGCGCTGTCTAGCGGGGGCCTTCAAGAGACCCAGTACTTC. Encoded protein: CASSEALSSGGLQETQYF.

The chain recombines TRBV4-2 with TRBJ2-1; 12 nucleotides align to TRBD2. The CDR3 length is 16 residues. V gave up 0 bases and J gave up 9 bases; unmatched junction bases: 6. The germline V gene encodes CDR1 LGHNA and CDR2 YNFKEQ. The CDR3 region has the DNA TGTGCCAGCAGCCAAGAGGCTAGCGGGAGGGAAGGTGAGCAGTTCTTC. This gives the protein CASSQEASGREGEQFF.